Following are 2 T cell receptor beta chains from one sample sequenced in a study of blood T cell repertoires in COVID-19. TCRdb's copy holds only in-frame clones and misses some; the assay was immunoSEQ multiplex PCR. The sample has around 42,000 clones; roughly 77% are singletons. The sequencing input was peripheral blood. All receptors come from a man older than 75 with active or convalescent COVID-19.

This sequence joins TRBV5-1 and TRBJ2-2; D perhaps matches TRBD2 (5 bases). The length of the CDR3 is 13 residues. Trimming shortened V by 0 bases and J by 5 bases, and 5 bases separated the two germline ends. Germline CDR1 and CDR2: SGHRS and YFSETQ. CDR3 DNA sequence: TGCGCCAGCAGCTTGGCGGGAACCGGGGAGCTGTTTTTT. Protein product: CASSLAGTGELFF. Combining the CDR3 with reference TRBV5-1 and TRBJ2-2 gives the whole variable domain KAGVTQTPRYLIKTRGQQVTLSCSPISGHRSVSWYQQTPGQGLQFLFEYFSETQRNKGNFPGRFSGRQFSNSRSEMNVSTLELGDSALYLCASSLAGTGELFFGEGSRLTVL.

This sequence joins TRBV20-1 and TRBJ2-5; D not certain. This CDR3 comprises 11 residues. Deletions cut 6 bases from V and 5 bases from J, with 10 bases between. CDR1 and CDR2 (germline): DFQATT, SNEGSKA (reference sequence). The CDR3, as DNA: TGCAGTGCCCTATCGGTGGAGACCCAGTACTTC. Translation gives CSALSVETQYF.